This T cell receptor beta chain was identified in a study of beta chain features in type 1 diabetes. Regarding the study as a whole: In comparison with healthy donors, patients had naive, central memory and Treg TCRB repertoires that appeared more similar. Among patients with Type 1 diabetes, TCRB CDR3s were moderately but significantly shorter in every one of the four CD4+ subsets.

On this clone: The antigen is not known.

Sequenced material consisted of expressed TCRB transcripts (all of the isolated RNA was reverse transcribed). The average output of naive, central memory and regulatory T cell samples was several million reads. Generated by immunoSEQ multiplex PCR, the TCRdb table keeps only in-frame clones and is missing some. The table shows about 44,000 clones, with about 66% occurring only once. CDR3 size: 15 residues. The germline gives CDR1 SGHRS, CDR2 YFSETQ. V lost 4 bases, J lost 2 bases, and 8 bases stayed unmatched. Sequenced input: Tregs from blood. The chain couples TRBV5-1 to TRBJ2-7, with 8 nucleotides matching TRBD2. This receptor was taken from a woman aged 18-29 years with type 1 diabetes. This CDR3 is CASSPRGSGAYEQYF. The CDR3 DNA is TGCGCCAGCAGCCCTCGTGGTAGCGGGGCCTACGAGCAGTACTTC.